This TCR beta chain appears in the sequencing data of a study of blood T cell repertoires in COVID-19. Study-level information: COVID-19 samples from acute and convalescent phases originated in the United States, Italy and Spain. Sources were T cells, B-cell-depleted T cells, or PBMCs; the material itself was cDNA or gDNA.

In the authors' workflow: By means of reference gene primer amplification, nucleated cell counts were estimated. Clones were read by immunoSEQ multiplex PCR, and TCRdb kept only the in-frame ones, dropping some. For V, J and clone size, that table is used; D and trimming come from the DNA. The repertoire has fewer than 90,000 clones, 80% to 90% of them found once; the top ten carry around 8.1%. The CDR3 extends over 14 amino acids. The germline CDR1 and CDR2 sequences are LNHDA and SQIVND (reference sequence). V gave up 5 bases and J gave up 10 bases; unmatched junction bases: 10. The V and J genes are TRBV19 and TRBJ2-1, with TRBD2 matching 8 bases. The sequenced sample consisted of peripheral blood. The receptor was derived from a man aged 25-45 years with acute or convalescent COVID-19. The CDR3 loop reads CASSERETLKEQFF. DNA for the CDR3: TGTGCCAGTAGTGAGCGGGAGACCCTCAAGGAGCAGTTCTTC.